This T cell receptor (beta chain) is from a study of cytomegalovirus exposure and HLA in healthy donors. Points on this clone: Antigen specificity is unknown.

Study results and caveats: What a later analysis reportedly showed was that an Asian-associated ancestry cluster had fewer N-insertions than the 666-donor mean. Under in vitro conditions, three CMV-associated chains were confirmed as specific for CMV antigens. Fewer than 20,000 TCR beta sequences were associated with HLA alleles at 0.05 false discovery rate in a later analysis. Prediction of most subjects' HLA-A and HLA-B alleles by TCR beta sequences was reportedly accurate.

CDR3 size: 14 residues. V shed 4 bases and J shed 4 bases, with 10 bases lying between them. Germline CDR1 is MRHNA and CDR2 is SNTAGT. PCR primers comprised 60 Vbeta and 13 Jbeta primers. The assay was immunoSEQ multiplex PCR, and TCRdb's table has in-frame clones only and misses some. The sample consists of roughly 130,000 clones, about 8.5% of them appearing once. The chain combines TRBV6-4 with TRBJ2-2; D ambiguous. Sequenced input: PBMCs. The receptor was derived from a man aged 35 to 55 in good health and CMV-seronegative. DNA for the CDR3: TGTGCCAGCAGTGCCGCTGCTACCACCGGGGAGCTGTTTTTT. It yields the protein CASSAAATTGELFF.